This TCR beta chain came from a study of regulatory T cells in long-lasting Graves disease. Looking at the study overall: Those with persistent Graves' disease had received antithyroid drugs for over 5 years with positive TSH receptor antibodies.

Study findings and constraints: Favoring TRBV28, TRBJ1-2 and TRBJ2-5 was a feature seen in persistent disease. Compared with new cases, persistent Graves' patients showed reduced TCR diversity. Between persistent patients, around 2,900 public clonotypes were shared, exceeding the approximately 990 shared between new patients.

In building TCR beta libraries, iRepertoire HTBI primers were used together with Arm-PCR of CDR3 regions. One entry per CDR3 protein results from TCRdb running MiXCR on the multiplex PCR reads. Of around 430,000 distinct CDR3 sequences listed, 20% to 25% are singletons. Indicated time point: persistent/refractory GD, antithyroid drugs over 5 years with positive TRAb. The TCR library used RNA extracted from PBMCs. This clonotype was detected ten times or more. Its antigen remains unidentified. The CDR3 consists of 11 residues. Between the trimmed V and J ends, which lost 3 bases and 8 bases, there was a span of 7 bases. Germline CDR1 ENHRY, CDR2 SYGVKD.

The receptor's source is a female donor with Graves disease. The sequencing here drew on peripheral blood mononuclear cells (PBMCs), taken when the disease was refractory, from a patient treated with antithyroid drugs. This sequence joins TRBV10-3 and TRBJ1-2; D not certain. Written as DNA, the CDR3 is TGTGCCATCAGTGAAACGGAGGGCTACACCTTC. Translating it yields CAISETEGYTF.